These 8 T cell receptor beta chains came from one sample sequenced in a study of T cell repertoires in cytomegalovirus infection (dated by TCRdb to the late 2010s). Sequenced using an Illumina HiSeq 1500. The public reads were run again by TCRdb, first through fastp at Q25 and then through MiXCR, and only productive beta chains were kept. Each CDR3 protein gets just one entry, which takes the most common genes and DNA from the rows behind it. This sample has roughly 320,000 distinct CDR3 sequences in its table, and 9.6% of those were observed once. Jointly, the top ten make up less than 3% of the sample. Source material: PBMCs. The receptors were gathered from a human donor in good health (CMV status not recorded). Some clones in this sample may be carry-over from other donors' samples.

This clonotype was seen many times. J is TRBJ2-1 and V is TRBV28, with TRBD2 matching over 13 bases. CDR1 is MDHEN, CDR2 SYDVKM, per germline. V was pared by 5 bases and J by 8 bases, with 3 bases of the junction left unmatched. This CDR3 comprises 14 residues. The CDR3 reads CASSTSGGAYEQFF. As DNA, the CDR3 is TGTGCCAGCAGTACTAGCGGGGGGGCCTATGAGCAGTTCTTC.

The chain uses TRBV6-2 or TRBV6-3 and TRBJ2-1; TRBD1 matches 8 bases. Germline-derived CDR1 and CDR2 are MNHEY and SVGEGT. The length of the CDR3 is 16 residues. V dropped 0 bases and J dropped 9; count of bases not matched to a gene: 10. The CDR3 coding sequence is TGTGCCAGCAGTTACTCGACAGGACAGGGAACGCGTGAGCAGTTCTTC. It yields the protein CASSYSTGQGTREQFF.

This clonotype was seen many times. The rearrangement joins TRBV28 to TRBJ2-1, with D possibly matching TRBD2 (5 bases). Trimming took 6 bases from V and 2 from J, leaving 8 bases between them. There are 13 residues in the CDR3. The germline CDR1 and CDR2 sequences are MDHEN and SYDVKM. The CDR3 nucleotides are TGTGCCAGCAGAAGCGGCACCTACAATGAGCAGTTCTTC. This sequence encodes CASRSGTYNEQFF.

The genes are TRBV20-1 and TRBJ1-4, with a possible D match to TRBD1 (6 bases). V lost 6 bases and J 6 bases, leaving 17 bases between the germline ends. The V gene's germline CDR1 is DFQATT and CDR2 SNEGSKA (reference sequence). The CDR3 spans 14 residues. CDR3 sequence (DNA): TGCAGTGCGCTTAGGCGGGACAAGGATGAAAAACTGTTTTTT. Its protein is CSALRRDKDEKLFF.

Comment on this clonotype: A far bigger clonotype differs at one base, so this is likely a read error. V is TRBV20-1 and J is TRBJ1-1; 7 bases fit TRBD1. The CDR3 length is 13 residues. The junction had 6 bases not matched to a gene; V was cut back by 6 bases and J by 2 bases. Germline CDR1 reads DFQATT; CDR2 reads SNEGSKA (reference sequence). The CDR3: CSAPGQINTEAFF. CDR3 nucleotides: TGCAGTGCACCGGGACAGATTAACACTGAAGCTTTCTTT.

This clonotype has at least ten counts. The chain combines TRBV20-1 with TRBJ1-4; D is unclear. The CDR3 loop spans 16 amino acids. CDR1 and CDR2 (germline): DFQATT, SNEGSKA (reference sequence). V lost 3 bases and J lost 0, with 14 bases in between. The CDR3 DNA is TGCAGTGCTAGGGAACCGTTAGTTGCAACTAATGAAAAACTGTTTTTT. Its protein is CSAREPLVATNEKLFF.

This clonotype was counted between two and nine times. The chain combines TRBV28 with TRBJ2-3, with 10 bases lining up with TRBD2. From germline, CDR1 is MDHEN and CDR2 SYDVKM. Trimming took 8 bases from V and 7 from J; bases not matched to a gene: 6. This CDR3 contains 13 residues. The CDR3 here is CASGSGGVYTQYF. CDR3 nucleotide sequence: TGTGCCAGCGGGAGCGGGGGGGTGTATACGCAGTATTTT.

This clonotype was recorded at least ten times. The rearrangement links TRBV5-1 to TRBJ2-2, with TRBD2 matching over 12 bases. After removal of 5 bases from V and 6 bases from J, the junction contained 5 bases not matched to a gene. The CDR3 length is 15 residues. Germline CDR1 and CDR2: SGHRS and YFSETQ. CDR3 coding DNA: TGCGCCAGCAGTAGGACTAGCGGGGAAGCCGGGGAGCTGTTTTTT. This sequence encodes CASSRTSGEAGELFF.